The 17 T cell receptor beta chains in this list originate from one sample, sequenced in a study of blood T cell repertoires in COVID-19 (dated by TCRdb to 2020 to 2022). Libraries were built with the immunoSEQ multiplex PCR assay. TCRdb took this table from immuneACCESS and kept in-frame rearrangements with V and J called. Such tables lack part of the clones; where checked against another copy, unresolved V genes explain under half of the gap, and the rest is unexplained. Present in this sample are approximately 230,000 clones, roughly 87% of which were seen just once. Of the sample, around 3% falls within the top ten clones. Sequenced sample: peripheral blood. The receptors come from a man aged 18 to 30 with active or convalescent COVID-19.

J is TRBJ1-1 and V is TRBV28; TRBD1 matches at 7 bases. V lost 6 bases to trimming and J lost 2 bases; unmatched junction nucleotides: 3. CDR3 length equals 13 residues. Germline CDR1 and CDR2: MDHEN and SYDVKM. Here the CDR3 DNA reads TGTGCCAGCAGCCACAGGGGAAACACTGAAGCTTTCTTT. Protein sequence: CASSHRGNTEAFF.

This clone was seen just once. This chain links TRBV27 with TRBJ2-5; D is undetermined. This CDR3 is built from 14 residues. V was shortened by 5 bases and J by 4 bases, with 14 bases between the two germline ends. Germline CDR1 and CDR2: MNHEY and SMNVEV (reference sequence). The CDR3 DNA follows: TGTGCCAGCAGTCCCAACTTAATTCCAGAGACCCAGTACTTC. Translation: CASSPNLIPETQYF.

The CDR3: CASSHGASGEETQYF. DNA for the CDR3: TGTGCCAGCAGCCATGGGGCTAGCGGGGAGGAGACCCAGTACTTC. The V gene is TRBV3-1 (or the pseudogene TRBV3-2), the J gene TRBJ2-5; TRBD2 matches at 9 bases. The CDR3 consists of 15 residues. Germline V gives CDR1 LGHDT, CDR2 YNNKEL (reference sequence). The V segment lost 3 bases and the J segment 5 bases; nucleotides outside the gene matches: 7.

The chain joins TRBV5-1 to TRBJ2-3; 7 bases map to TRBD1. Germline values: CDR1 SGHRS, CDR2 YFSETQ. The length of the CDR3 is 15 residues. Losses at the gene ends were 3 bases for V and 2 bases for J; bases not matched to a gene: 6. Here the CDR3 reads CASSWGQPFTDTQYF. CDR3 bases: TGCGCCAGCAGCTGGGGACAGCCCTTCACAGATACGCAGTATTTT.

This clone has a handful of counts. The CDR3 sequence is CASSRAGRRGSPLHF. The CDR3 coding sequence is TGTGCCAGCAGTAGAGCGGGACGGCGGGGTTCACCCCTCCACTTT. V is TRBV2 and J is TRBJ1-6; TRBD1 might be the D (5 bases). The CDR3 runs 15 residues. Germline V CDR1 and CDR2: SNHLY, FYNNEI. Trimming pared 5 bases from V and 9 bases from J, leaving 17 bases between. The complete variable domain, with remaining parts taken from reference TRBV2 and TRBJ1-6, reads EPEVTQTPSHQVTQMGQEVILRCVPISNHLYFYWYRQILGQKVEFLVSFYNNEISEKSEIFDDQFSVERPDGSNFTLKIRSTKLEDSAMYFCASSRAGRRGSPLHFGNGTRLTVT.

The table lists this clone with a count of one. This chain connects TRBV9 to TRBJ2-1; D possibly corresponds to TRBD1 (6 bases). The V and J ends lost 4 bases and 6 bases respectively, with 14 bases between them. The V gene's germline CDR1 is SGDLS and CDR2 YYNGEE. The CDR3 has 14 residues. In DNA, the CDR3 is TGTGCCAGCAGCCCCTGGGGGCCCCCCAATGAGCAGTTCTTC. This translates into CASSPWGPPNEQFF.

The J gene is TRBJ1-2, the V gene TRBV11-3; 8 nucleotides line up with TRBD1. Per the germline V gene, CDR1 is SGHNT and CDR2 is YENEEA. CDR3 length: 17 residues. J gave up 6 bases and V 2 bases, and 14 bases lay outside the gene matches. CDR3 DNA: TGTGCCAGCAGCTTAAGTTTCCGGGACAGGACTCCAAATGGCTACACCTTC. This codes for CASSLSFRDRTPNGYTF.

This chain joins TRBV28 and TRBJ1-5; D call uncertain. CDR3 size: 12 residues. Germline assignment: CDR1 MDHEN and CDR2 SYDVKM. Trimming pared 7 bases from V and 6 bases from J, leaving 10 bases between. In nucleotides, the CDR3 is TGTGCCAGCACCGGCCGGGGTCAGCCCCAGCATTTT. Translated: CASTGRGQPQHF.

The rearrangement links TRBV9 to TRBJ2-3, with D maybe TRBD2 (7 bases). The germline gives CDR1 SGDLS, CDR2 YYNGEE. Between the trimmed V and J ends, which lost 0 bases and 2 bases, there was a span of 16 bases. CDR3 length: 17 residues. As DNA, the CDR3 is TGTGCCAGCAGCGTAGTTGGTGGCGGGGGCATCACAGATACGCAGTATTTT. Translating gives CASSVVGGGGITDTQYF. Full variable domain (outside the CDR3, taken from reference TRBV9 and TRBJ2-3): DSGVTQTPKHLITATGQRVTLRCSPRSGDLSVYWYQQSLDQGLQFLIQYYNGEERAKGNILERFSAQQFPDLHSELNLSSLELGDSALYFCASSVVGGGGITDTQYFGPGTRLTVL.

This clone appeared a few times. The genes are TRBV5-6 and TRBJ2-2, with a possible D match to TRBD1 (6 bases). Deletions cut 2 bases from V and 7 bases from J, with 12 bases between. The CDR3 runs 14 residues. The V gene's germline CDR1 is SGHDT and CDR2 YYEEEE. CDR3 in DNA: TGTGCCAGCAGCTTTGGGGGCGGTGGCGGGGAGCTGTTTTTT. Its protein product is CASSFGGGGGELFF.

The J gene is TRBJ1-1, the V gene TRBV11-2, with TRBD1 matching 8 bases. The trim removed 4 bases at V and 1 base at J, leaving 2 bases unmatched. Germline V gene lookup returns CDR1 SGHAT and CDR2 FQNNGV. This CDR3 contains 14 residues. CDR3 residues: CASSSDRGNTEAFF. The CDR3 coding sequence is TGTGCCAGCAGCTCCGACAGGGGGAACACTGAAGCTTTCTTT. Full variable domain (remainder filled in from reference TRBV11-2 and TRBJ1-1): EAGVAQSPRYKIIEKRQSVAFWCNPISGHATLYWYQQILGQGPKLLIQFQNNGVVDDSQLPKDRFSAERLKGVDSTLKIQPAKLEDSAVYLCASSSDRGNTEAFFGQGTRLTVV.

This clone was recorded once. The rearrangement links TRBV2 to TRBJ2-2; the D is unclear. This CDR3 comprises 11 residues. With 7 bases removed from V and 6 bases from J, the gap between germline ends came to 6 bases. CDR1 SNHLY and CDR2 FYNNEI come from the germline V gene. CDR3 nucleotides: TGTGCCAGCACTGCGTCCGGGGAGCTGTTTTTT. This codes for CASTASGELFF.

This clone was observed once. The V gene is TRBV4-1, the J gene TRBJ2-1, with 7 bases aligning to TRBD1. The CDR3 is made up of 15 amino acids. Looked up from germline, CDR1 is MGHRA and CDR2 is YSYEKL. J lost 8 bases, V lost 0 bases, and 7 bases had no gene match. Written as DNA, the CDR3 is TGCGCCAGCAGCCAAGACAGGGGACAGTTATATGAGCAGTTCTTC. It translates to CASSQDRGQLYEQFF.

This chain connects TRBV4-3 to TRBJ1-4; D call uncertain. The CDR3 has 16 residues. In germline, CDR1 is LGHNA, CDR2 YSLEER. With 4 bases removed from V and 0 bases from J, the gap between germline ends came to 12 bases. CDR3 nucleotide sequence: TGCGCCAGCAGCCCCCGTGGAGGGACAACTAATGAAAAACTGTTTTTT. It yields the protein CASSPRGGTTNEKLFF.

The rearrangement joins TRBV6-8 to TRBJ1-1; D is possibly TRBD1 (5 bases). The CDR3 contains 15 residues. Germline V lookup: CDR1 MNHGY, CDR2 SAAAGT. Trimming left V 6 bases short and J 1 base short, with 15 bases between. This CDR3 is CASSTTGLENTEAFF. The DNA of the CDR3 is TGTGCCAGCAGCACAACAGGATTGGAGAACACTGAAGCTTTCTTT.

The chain combines TRBV20-1 with TRBJ2-1; 10 bases map to TRBD1. V lost 3 bases and J lost 7; bases outside the gene matches: 9. The CDR3 length is 15 residues. Germline CDR1 reads DFQATT; CDR2 reads SNEGSKA (reference sequence). The CDR3 protein is CSASAGTGESNEQFF. CDR3 DNA: TGCAGTGCTAGTGCCGGGACAGGGGAGTCTAATGAGCAGTTCTTC.

V usage is TRBV19 and J usage is TRBJ2-2; 9 nucleotides agree with TRBD1. V lost 3 bases, J lost 1 base, and 3 bases stayed unmatched. The CDR3 is made up of 16 amino acids. The germline V gene encodes CDR1 LNHDA and CDR2 SQIVND (reference sequence). The CDR3 reads CASSIRGQGNTGELFF. The CDR3 DNA sequence: TGTGCCAGTAGTATCCGGGGACAGGGGAACACCGGGGAGCTGTTTTTT.